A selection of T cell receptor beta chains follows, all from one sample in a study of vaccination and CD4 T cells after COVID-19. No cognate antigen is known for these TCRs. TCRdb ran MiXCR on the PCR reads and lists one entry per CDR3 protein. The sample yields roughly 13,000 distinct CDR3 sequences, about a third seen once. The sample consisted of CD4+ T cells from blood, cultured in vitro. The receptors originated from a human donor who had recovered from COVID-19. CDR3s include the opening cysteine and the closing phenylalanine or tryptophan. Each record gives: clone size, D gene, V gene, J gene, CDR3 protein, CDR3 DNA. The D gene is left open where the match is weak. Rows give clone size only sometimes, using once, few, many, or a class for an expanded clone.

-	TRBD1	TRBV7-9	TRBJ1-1	CASSQGQGIAFF	TGTGCCAGCAGCCAAGGACAGGGGATCGCTTTCTTT
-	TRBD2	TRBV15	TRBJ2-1	CATSNGGTSGRSPYNEQFF	TGTGCCACCAGCAACGGAGGGACTAGCGGGAGGTCCCCCTACAATGAGCAGTTCTTC
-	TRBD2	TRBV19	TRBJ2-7	CASKKRDAYEQYF	TGTGCCAGTAAAAAGCGGGACGCCTACGAGCAGTACTTC
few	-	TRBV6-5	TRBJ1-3	CASSLEGDTIYF	TGTGCCAGCAGTTTGGAGGGAGACACCATATATTTT
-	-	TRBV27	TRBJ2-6	CASSPAWGSGANVLTF	TGTGCCAGCAGTCCTGCTTGGGGCTCTGGGGCCAACGTCCTGACTTTC
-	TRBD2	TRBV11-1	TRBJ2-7	CASSWGVAGRASDYEQYF	TGTGCCAGCAGCTGGGGGGTAGCGGGACGGGCCTCAGACTACGAGCAGTACTTC
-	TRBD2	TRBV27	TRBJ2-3	CASGLATSTDTQYF	TGTGCCAGCGGACTAGCGACCAGCACAGATACGCAGTATTTT
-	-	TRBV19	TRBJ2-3	CASSLSGPGKGTDTQYF	TGTGCCAGTAGCCTATCCGGGCCCGGGAAGGGCACAGATACGCAGTATTTT
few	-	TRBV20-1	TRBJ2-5	CSANDDNQETQYF	TGCAGTGCTAACGACGACAACCAAGAGACCCAGTACTTC
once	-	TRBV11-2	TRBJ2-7	CASSFSIDEQYF	TGTGCCAGCAGCTTCTCGATCGACGAGCAGTACTTC